The sequence of this TCR beta chain was determined in a study of brain T cells in children with intractable seizures. General study results and limits: HCMV serostatus was not known, and viral specificity came from CDR3 similarity only. Clones missing pre-surgery may reflect undersampling of that blood sample.

Remarks on this clone: Antigen specificity is unknown.

Sequencing used immunoSEQ multiplex PCR; TCRdb keeps in-frame clones, though not all of them. In the table there are about 64,000 clones, about 96% of which are singletons. Sequencing was limited to surgery cases with top T cell transcript signatures in brain tissue. Pre-surgery treatment included at least one anti-epileptic drug. The TCR was taken from a boy in the first two years of life with focal cortical dysplasia and intractable seizures. Specimen: peripheral blood, collected at surgery.

For the CDR3, the DNA is TGTGCCAGCAGCTTAGCCGTCTCCGGCGAGCAGTACTTC. It encodes CASSLAVSGEQYF. The chain uses TRBV7-8 and TRBJ2-7; no reliable D call. The CDR3 has 13 amino acids. CDR1 is SGHVS and CDR2 is FQNEAQ in the germline V gene. The V and J ends lost 0 bases and 6 bases respectively, with 9 bases between them.